The following is a TCR beta chain sequence with its context. Its target is unknown. The data derive from a study of post-analysis software for immune sequencing data. Whole-study findings and limits: Among about 5 TRBV segments more frequent in patients than controls were TRBV5-6, TRBV5-1 and TRBV20-1. Normalized Chao1 diversity was significantly reduced in patients versus controls.

V dropped 5 bases and J dropped 10; count of bases not matched to a gene: 10. This CDR3 contains 15 residues. Germline CDR1 is SGHTA and CDR2 is FQGNSA. Unique molecular identifiers were carried by the TCR beta cDNA libraries. Input populations of about 0.95 to 10 million T cells gave rise to some 500,000 cDNA molecules. TCRdb re-called the PCR reads with MiXCR, one entry per CDR3 protein. The data contain roughly 540,000 distinct CDR3 sequences, around a third of them singletons. Sequencing was carried out using blood. This chain joins TRBV7-2 and TRBJ2-1, with 11 bases aligning to TRBD2. This clonotype was obtained from a girl under 18 with multiple sclerosis. The CDR3 sequence: CASSPSSGGRGEQFF. CDR3 coding DNA: TGTGCCAGCAGCCCTTCTAGCGGGGGGCGGGGGGAGCAGTTCTTC.